This TCR beta chain was sequenced in a study of T cell responses to AZD1222 COVID-19 vaccine. The CDR3 is made up of 13 amino acids. The V and J ends lost 5 bases and 4 bases, in that order; junction bases with no gene match: 4. CDR1 and CDR2 (germline): SGHNT, YENEEA. Profiled with immunoSEQ multiplex PCR; TCRdb holds only in-frame clones, not every one. The repertoire holds 80,000 to 100,000 clones, with approximately 85% as singletons. Sample: peripheral blood, taken 28 days after the second AZD1222 dose. The receptor comes from an adult who received the AZD1222 COVID-19 vaccine. The J gene is TRBJ1-1, the V gene TRBV11-3, with 7 bases matching TRBD1. The CDR3 spells CASSRGTATEAFF. In DNA form, the CDR3 reads TGTGCCAGCAGCCGCGGGACAGCCACTGAAGCTTTCTTT.